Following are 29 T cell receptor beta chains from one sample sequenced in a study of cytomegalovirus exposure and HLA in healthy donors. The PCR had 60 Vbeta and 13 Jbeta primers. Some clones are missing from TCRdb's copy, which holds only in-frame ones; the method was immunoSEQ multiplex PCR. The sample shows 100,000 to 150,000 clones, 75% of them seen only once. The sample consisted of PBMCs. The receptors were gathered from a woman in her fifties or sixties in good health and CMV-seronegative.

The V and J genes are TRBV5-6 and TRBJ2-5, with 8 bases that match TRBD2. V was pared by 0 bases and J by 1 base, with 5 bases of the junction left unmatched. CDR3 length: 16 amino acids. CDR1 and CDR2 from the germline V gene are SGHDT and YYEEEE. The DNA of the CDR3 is TGTGCCAGCAGCTTGGTTAGCGGGACTATCCAAGAGACCCAGTACTTC. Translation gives CASSLVSGTIQETQYF.

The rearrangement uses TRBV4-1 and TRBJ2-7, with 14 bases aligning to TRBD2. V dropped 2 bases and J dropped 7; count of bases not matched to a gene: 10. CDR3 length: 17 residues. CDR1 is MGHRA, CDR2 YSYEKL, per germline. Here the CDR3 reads CASSQTGTSGSIGEQYF. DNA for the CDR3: TGCGCCAGCAGCCAAACCGGGACTAGCGGGAGTATAGGTGAGCAGTACTTC.

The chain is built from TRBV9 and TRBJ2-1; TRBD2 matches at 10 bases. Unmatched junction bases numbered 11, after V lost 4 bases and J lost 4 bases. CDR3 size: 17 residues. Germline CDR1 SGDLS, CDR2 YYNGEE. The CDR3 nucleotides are TGTGCCAGCAGCCTTTCGCGGGCTAGCGGGAGTTACAATGAGCAGTTCTTC. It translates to CASSLSRASGSYNEQFF.

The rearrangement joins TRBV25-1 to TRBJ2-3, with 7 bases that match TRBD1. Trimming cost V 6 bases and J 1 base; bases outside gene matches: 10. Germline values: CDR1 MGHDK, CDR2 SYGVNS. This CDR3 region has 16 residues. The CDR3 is CASSPQGPWGTDTQYF. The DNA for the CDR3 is TGTGCCAGCAGCCCACAGGGGCCCTGGGGCACAGATACGCAGTATTTT.

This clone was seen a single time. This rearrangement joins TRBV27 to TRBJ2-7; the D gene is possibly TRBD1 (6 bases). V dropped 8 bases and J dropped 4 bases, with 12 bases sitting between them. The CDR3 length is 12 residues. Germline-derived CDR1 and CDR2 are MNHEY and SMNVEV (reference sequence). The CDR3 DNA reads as TGTGCCAGCGGCAGGGGTTTATACGAGCAGTACTTC. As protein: CASGRGLYEQYF.

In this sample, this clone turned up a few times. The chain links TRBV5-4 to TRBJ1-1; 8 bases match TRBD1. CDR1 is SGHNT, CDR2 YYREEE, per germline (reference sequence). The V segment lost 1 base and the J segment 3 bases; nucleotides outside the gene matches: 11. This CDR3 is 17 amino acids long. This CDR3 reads CASSLLGREQGDTEAFF. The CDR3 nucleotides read TGTGCCAGCAGCTTGCTCGGTCGCGAACAGGGGGACACTGAAGCTTTCTTT.

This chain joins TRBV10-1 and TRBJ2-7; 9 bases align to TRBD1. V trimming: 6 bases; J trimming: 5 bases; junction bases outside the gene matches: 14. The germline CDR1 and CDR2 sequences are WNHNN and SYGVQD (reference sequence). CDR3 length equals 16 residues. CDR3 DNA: TGCGCCAGCAGGGGCTCGGGACAGGGTATTGCGAACGAGCAGTACTTC. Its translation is CASRGSGQGIANEQYF.

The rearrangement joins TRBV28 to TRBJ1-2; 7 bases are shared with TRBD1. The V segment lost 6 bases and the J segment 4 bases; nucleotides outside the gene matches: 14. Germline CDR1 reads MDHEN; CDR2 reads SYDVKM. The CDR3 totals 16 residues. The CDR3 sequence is CASSYDREKPSYGYTF. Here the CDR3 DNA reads TGTGCCAGCAGCTACGACAGGGAGAAACCGTCCTATGGCTACACCTTC.

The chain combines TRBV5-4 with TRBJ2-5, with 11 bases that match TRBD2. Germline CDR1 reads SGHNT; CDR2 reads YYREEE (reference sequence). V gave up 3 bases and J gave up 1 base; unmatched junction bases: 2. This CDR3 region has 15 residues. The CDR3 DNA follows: TGTGCCAGCAGCTCGGGACTAGCGGTCCAAGAGACCCAGTACTTC. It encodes CASSSGLAVQETQYF.

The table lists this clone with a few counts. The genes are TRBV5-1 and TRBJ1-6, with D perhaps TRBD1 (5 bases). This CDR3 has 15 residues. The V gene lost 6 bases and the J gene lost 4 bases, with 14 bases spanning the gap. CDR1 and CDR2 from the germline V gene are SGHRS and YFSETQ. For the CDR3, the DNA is TGCGCCAGCACCGGAGACAGCCCTTATAATTCACCCCTCCACTTT. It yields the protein CASTGDSPYNSPLHF.

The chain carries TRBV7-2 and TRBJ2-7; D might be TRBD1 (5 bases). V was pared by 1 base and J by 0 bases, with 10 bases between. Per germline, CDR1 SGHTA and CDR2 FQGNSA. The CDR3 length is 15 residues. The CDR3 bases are TGTGCCAGCAGCTTAGATCGGACAAGCTCCTACGAGCAGTACTTC. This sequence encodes CASSLDRTSSYEQYF.

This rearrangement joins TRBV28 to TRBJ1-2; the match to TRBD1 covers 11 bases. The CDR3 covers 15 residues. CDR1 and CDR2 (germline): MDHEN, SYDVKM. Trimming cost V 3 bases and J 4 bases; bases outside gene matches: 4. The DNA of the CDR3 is TGTGCCAGCAGTTTTCCCGGGACAGGGGGCTATGGCTACACCTTC. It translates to CASSFPGTGGYGYTF.

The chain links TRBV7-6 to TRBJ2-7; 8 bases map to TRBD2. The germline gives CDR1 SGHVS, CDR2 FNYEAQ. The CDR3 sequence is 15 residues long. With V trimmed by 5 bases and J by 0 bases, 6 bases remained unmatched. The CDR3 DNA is TGTGCCAGCAGCCAGGCGGGGGGCAGCTCCTACGAGCAGTACTTC. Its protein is CASSQAGGSSYEQYF.

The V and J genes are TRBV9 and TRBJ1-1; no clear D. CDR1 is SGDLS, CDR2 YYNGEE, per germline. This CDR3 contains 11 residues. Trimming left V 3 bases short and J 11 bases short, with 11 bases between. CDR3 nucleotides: TGTGCCAGCAGCGCCGGAGAGGAGGCTTTCTTT. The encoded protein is CASSAGEEAFF. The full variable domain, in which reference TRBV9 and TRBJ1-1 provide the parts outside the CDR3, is DSGVTQTPKHLITATGQRVTLRCSPRSGDLSVYWYQQSLDQGLQFLIQYYNGEERAKGNILERFSAQQFPDLHSELNLSSLELGDSALYFCASSAGEEAFFGQGTRLTVV.

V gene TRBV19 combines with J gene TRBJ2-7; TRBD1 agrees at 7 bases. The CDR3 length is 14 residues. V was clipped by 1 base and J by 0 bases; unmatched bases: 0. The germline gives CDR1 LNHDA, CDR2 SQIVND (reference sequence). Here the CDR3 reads CASSIGDSSYEQYF. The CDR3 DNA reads TGTGCCAGTAGTATAGGGGACAGCTCCTACGAGCAGTACTTC.

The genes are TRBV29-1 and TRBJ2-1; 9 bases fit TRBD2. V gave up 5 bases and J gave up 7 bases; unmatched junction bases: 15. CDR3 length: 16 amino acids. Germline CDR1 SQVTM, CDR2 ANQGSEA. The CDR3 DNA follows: TGCAGCGTTCACATCCGGACTAGCGCGGCATATAATGAGCAGTTCTTC. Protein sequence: CSVHIRTSAAYNEQFF.

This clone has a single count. CDR3 in DNA: TGTGCCAGCAGCTTGGCTAGACGCACAGATACGCAGTATTTT. This sequence encodes CASSLARRTDTQYF. The chain carries TRBV5-6 and TRBJ2-3; D is undetermined. The germline V gene has CDR1 SGHDT and CDR2 YYEEEE. This CDR3 comprises 14 residues. Trimming shortened V by 0 bases and J by 1 base, and 6 bases separated the two germline ends.

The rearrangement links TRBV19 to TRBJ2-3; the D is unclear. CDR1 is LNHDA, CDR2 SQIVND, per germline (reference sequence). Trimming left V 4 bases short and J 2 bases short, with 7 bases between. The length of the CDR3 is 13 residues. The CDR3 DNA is TGTGCCAGTAGTAGCGGAAACACAGATACGCAGTATTTT. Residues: CASSSGNTDTQYF.

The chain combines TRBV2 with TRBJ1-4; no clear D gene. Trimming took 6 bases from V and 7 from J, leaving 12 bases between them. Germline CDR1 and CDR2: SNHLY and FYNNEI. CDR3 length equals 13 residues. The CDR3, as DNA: TGTGCCAGCAGCGGGGAAATAAGTGAAAAACTGTTTTTT. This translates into CASSGEISEKLFF. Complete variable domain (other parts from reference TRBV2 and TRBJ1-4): EPEVTQTPSHQVTQMGQEVILRCVPISNHLYFYWYRQILGQKVEFLVSFYNNEISEKSEIFDDQFSVERPDGSNFTLKIRSTKLEDSAMYFCASSGEISEKLFFGSGTQLSVL.

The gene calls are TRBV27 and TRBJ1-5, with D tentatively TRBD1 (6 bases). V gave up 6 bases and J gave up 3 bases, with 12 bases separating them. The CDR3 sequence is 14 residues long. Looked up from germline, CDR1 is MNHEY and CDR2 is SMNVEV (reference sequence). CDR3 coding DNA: TGTGCCAGCAGACGCGGACAGAACAATCAGCCCCAGCATTTT. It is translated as CASRRGQNNQPQHF.

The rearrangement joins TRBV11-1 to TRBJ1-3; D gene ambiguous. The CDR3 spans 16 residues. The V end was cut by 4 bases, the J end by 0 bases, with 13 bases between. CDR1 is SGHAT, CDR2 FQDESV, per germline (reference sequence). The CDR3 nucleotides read TGTGCCAGCAGCTGGTCCGACGGGAGCTCTGGAAACACCATATATTTT. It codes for CASSWSDGSSGNTIYF.

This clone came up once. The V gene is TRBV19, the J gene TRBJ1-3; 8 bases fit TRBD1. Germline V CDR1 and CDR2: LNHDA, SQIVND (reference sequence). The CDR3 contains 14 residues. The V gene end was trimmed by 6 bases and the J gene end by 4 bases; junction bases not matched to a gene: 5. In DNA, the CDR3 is TGTGCCAGTAGCCCGACAGGGGAAGGAAACACCATATATTTT. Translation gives CASSPTGEGNTIYF.

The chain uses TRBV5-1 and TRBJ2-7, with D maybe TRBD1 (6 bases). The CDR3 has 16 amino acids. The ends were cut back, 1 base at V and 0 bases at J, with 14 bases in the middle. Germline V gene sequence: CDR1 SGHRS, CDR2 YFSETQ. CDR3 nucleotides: TGCGCCAGCAGCTTGAGGTCACAGGGTAGCTCCTACGAGCAGTACTTC. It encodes CASSLRSQGSSYEQYF.

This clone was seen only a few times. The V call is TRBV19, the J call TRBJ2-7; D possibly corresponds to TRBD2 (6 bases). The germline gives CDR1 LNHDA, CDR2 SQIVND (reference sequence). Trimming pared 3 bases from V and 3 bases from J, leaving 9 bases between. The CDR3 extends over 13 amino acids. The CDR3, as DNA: TGTGCCAGTAGTATTGGAGCGGGCTACGAGCAGTACTTC. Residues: CASSIGAGYEQYF.

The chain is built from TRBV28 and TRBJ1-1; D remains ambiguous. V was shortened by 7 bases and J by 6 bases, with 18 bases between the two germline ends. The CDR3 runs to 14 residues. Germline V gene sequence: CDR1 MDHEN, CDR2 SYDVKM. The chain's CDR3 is CASNYFRLGAEAFF. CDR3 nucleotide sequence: TGTGCCAGCAATTATTTCAGACTCGGGGCTGAAGCTTTCTTT.

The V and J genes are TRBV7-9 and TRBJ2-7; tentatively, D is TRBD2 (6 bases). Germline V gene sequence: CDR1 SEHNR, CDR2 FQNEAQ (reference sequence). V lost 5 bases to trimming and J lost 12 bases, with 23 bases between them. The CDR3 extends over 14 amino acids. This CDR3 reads CASSQISGTLNAYF. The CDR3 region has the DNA TGTGCCAGCAGCCAGATCTCCGGGACTTTAAACGCGTACTTC. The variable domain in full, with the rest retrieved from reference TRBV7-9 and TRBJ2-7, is DTGVSQNPRHKITKRGQNVTFRCDPISEHNRLYWYRQTLGQGPEFLTYFQNEAQLEKSRLLSDRFSAERPKGSFSTLEIQRTEQGDSAMYLCASSQISGTLNAYFGPGTRLTVT.

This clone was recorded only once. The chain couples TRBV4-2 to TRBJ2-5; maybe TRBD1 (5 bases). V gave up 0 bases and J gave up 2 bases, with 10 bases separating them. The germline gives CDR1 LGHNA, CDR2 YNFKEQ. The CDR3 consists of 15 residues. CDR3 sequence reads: CASSQEDGQQETQYF. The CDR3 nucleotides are TGTGCCAGCAGCCAAGAAGACGGACAACAAGAGACCCAGTACTTC.

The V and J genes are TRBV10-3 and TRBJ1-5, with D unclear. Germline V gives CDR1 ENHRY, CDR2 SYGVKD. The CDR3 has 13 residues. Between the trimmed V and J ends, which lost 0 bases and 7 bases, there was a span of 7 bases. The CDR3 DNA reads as TGTGCCATCAGTGAGTCGATGGAGCAGCCCCAGCATTTT. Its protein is CAISESMEQPQHF.

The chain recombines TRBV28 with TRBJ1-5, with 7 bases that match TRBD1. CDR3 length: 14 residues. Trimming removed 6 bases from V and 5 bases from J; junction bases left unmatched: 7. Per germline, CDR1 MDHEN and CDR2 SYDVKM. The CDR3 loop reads CASSDRDVDQPQHF. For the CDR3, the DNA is TGTGCCAGCAGCGACAGGGACGTCGATCAGCCCCAGCATTTT.